Following are 17 T cell receptor beta chains from one sample sequenced in a study of lymphopenia after photon versus proton radiotherapy. Using immunoSEQ multiplex PCR, the repertoire was profiled, and TCRdb retains in-frame clones only, with some absent. Here the sample spans 25,000 to 40,000 clones, approximately 80% being singletons. The sequencing here drew on peripheral blood, taken from a patient treated with proton-based radiotherapy. The receptors shown here come from a woman between 65 and 79 years old with pancreatic cancer.

V is TRBV29-1 and J is TRBJ2-1; D may be TRBD1 (5 bases). This CDR3 region has 15 residues. CDR1 is SQVTM and CDR2 is ANQGSEA in the germline V gene. V dropped 0 bases and J dropped 2 bases, with 11 bases sitting between them. The CDR3 region is CSVEETASTYNEQFF. In DNA, the CDR3 is TGCAGCGTTGAAGAGACAGCATCTACCTACAATGAGCAGTTCTTC.

Points on this clone: Other DNA sequences in this sample translate to the same CDR3. The CDR3 protein is CASSLDGYSNQPQHF. The CDR3 DNA reads TGTGCCAGCAGCTTGGACGGATATAGCAATCAGCCCCAGCATTTT. The chain uses TRBV7-9 and TRBJ1-5; D is unresolved. Germline V lookup: CDR1 SEHNR, CDR2 FQNEAQ (reference sequence). This CDR3 contains 15 residues. V was clipped by 3 bases and J by 0 bases, with 9 bases between them.

The chain is built from TRBV6-6 and TRBJ2-7; 7 bases align to TRBD1. V was clipped by 8 bases and J by 1 base; unmatched bases: 5. Per germline, CDR1 MNHNY and CDR2 SVGAGI (reference sequence). The CDR3 runs 13 residues. Here the CDR3 reads CASAPTGSYEQYF. The CDR3 DNA follows: TGTGCCAGCGCCCCGACAGGGTCCTACGAGCAGTACTTC.

The rearrangement uses TRBV27 and TRBJ2-2; maybe TRBD1 (6 bases). Trimming removed 6 bases from V and 7 bases from J, with 18 bases in between. Germline V CDR1 and CDR2: MNHEY, SMNVEV (reference sequence). CDR3 size: 15 residues. The CDR3 spells CASSNIRGGGGELFF. The CDR3 region has the DNA TGTGCCAGCAGCAATATCAGGGGCGGTGGCGGGGAGCTGTTTTTT.

The rearrangement joins TRBV6-5 to TRBJ2-2; D uncertain. CDR1 is MNHEY, CDR2 SVGAGI, per germline. The CDR3 is made up of 14 amino acids. V dropped 6 bases and J dropped 0 bases, with 8 bases sitting between them. CDR3 coding DNA: TGTGCCAGCAGCGGAGCTGCGAACACCGGGGAGCTGTTTTTT. Translating it yields CASSGAANTGELFF.

This chain connects TRBV28 to TRBJ1-4, with 7 positions matching TRBD1. Germline V CDR1 and CDR2: MDHEN, SYDVKM. V lost 3 bases, J lost 4 bases, and 11 bases stayed unmatched. This CDR3 comprises 17 residues. CDR3 amino acids: CASSFPIDREGNEKLFF. The CDR3 region has the DNA TGTGCCAGCAGTTTCCCCATCGACAGGGAGGGTAATGAAAAACTGTTTTTT.

The chain is built from TRBV18 and TRBJ2-5; possibly TRBD2 for D (5 bases). There are 15 residues in the CDR3. Germline V CDR1 and CDR2: KGHSH, LQKENI. V lost 3 bases, J lost 11 bases, and 22 bases lay in between. The CDR3 protein is CASSPILGIGSEQYF. The CDR3, as DNA: TGTGCCAGCTCACCTATACTAGGGATAGGGAGTGAGCAGTACTTC. Full variable domain (outside the CDR3, taken from reference TRBV18 and TRBJ2-5): NAGVMQNPRHLVRRRGQEARLRCSPMKGHSHVYWYRQLPEEGLKFMVYLQKENIIDESGMPKERFSAEFPKEGPSILRIQQVVRGDSAAYFCASSPILGIGSEQYFGPGTRLLVL.

The chain has TRBV6-4 and TRBJ1-2, with 10 bases fitting TRBD1. The CDR3 totals 16 residues. The germline CDR1 and CDR2 sequences are MRHNA and SNTAGT. Losses at the gene ends were 5 bases for V and 2 bases for J; bases not matched to a gene: 8. The CDR3 sequence is CASSLTGGASNYGYTF. The DNA of the CDR3 is TGTGCCAGCAGTCTGACAGGGGGCGCGTCGAACTATGGCTACACCTTC.

The J gene is TRBJ2-1, the V gene TRBV7-2, with 9 bases lining up with TRBD2. Per germline, CDR1 SGHTA and CDR2 FQGNSA. Losses at the gene ends were 1 base for V and 8 bases for J; bases not matched to a gene: 9. The length of the CDR3 is 16 residues. The DNA of the CDR3 is TGTGCCAGCAGCTTAGAGTCCAGCGGGAGGCCCTATGAGCAGTTCTTC. Amino acid sequence: CASSLESSGRPYEQFF.

This clone came up once. The V gene is TRBV5-1, the J gene TRBJ2-7; possibly TRBD2 for D (5 bases). Germline V CDR1 and CDR2: SGHRS, YFSETQ. CDR3 length equals 13 residues. V lost 4 bases and J 4 bases, leaving 12 bases between the germline ends. The CDR3 nucleotides are TGCGCCAGCAGCCCGCGGACTGATTACGAGCAGTACTTC. Translated, it gives CASSPRTDYEQYF. The full variable domain, with the rest looked up from reference TRBV5-1 and TRBJ2-7, is KAGVTQTPRYLIKTRGQQVTLSCSPISGHRSVSWYQQTPGQGLQFLFEYFSETQRNKGNFPGRFSGRQFSNSRSEMNVSTLELGDSALYLCASSPRTDYEQYFGPGTRLTVT.

The CDR3 nucleotides are TGTGCCAGCAGGCCCCGGGGACAGCCGAATGAAAAACTGTTTTTT. This translates into CASRPRGQPNEKLFF. The chain carries TRBV6-5 and TRBJ1-4; 7 positions agree with TRBD1. CDR1 MNHEY and CDR2 SVGAGI come from the germline V gene. After removal of 6 bases from V and 5 bases from J, the junction contained 9 bases not matched to a gene. The CDR3 loop spans 15 amino acids.

The rearrangement uses TRBV5-6 and TRBJ2-7, with 11 bases matching TRBD2. The CDR3 contains 19 residues. Trimming removed 0 bases from V and 0 bases from J; junction bases left unmatched: 11. Germline V gene data show CDR1 as SGHDT and CDR2 as YYEEEE. The CDR3 DNA follows: TGTGCCAGCAGCTTGGCGGGACTAGCGGTCGGTCGTAGCTCCTACGAGCAGTACTTC. This sequence encodes CASSLAGLAVGRSSYEQYF.

V is TRBV7-9 and J is TRBJ2-2; tentative D call: TRBD2 (5 bases). With 4 bases removed from V and 1 base from J, the gap between germline ends came to 10 bases. Per germline, CDR1 SEHNR and CDR2 FQNEAQ (reference sequence). The CDR3 runs to 15 residues. For the CDR3, the DNA is TGTGCCAGCAGCTACTGGACTGGGAACACCGGGGAGCTGTTTTTT. This encodes CASSYWTGNTGELFF.

This clone is a singleton in its sample. DNA of the CDR3: TGTGCCAGCAGCATTACAGGAAACGCGAACACCGGGGAGCTGTTTTTT. Encoded protein: CASSITGNANTGELFF. J is TRBJ2-2 and V is TRBV7-3; a possible D gene is TRBD1 (5 bases). In germline, CDR1 is SGHTA, CDR2 FQGTGA. The CDR3 extends over 16 amino acids. The V end was cut by 5 bases, the J end by 0 bases, with 13 bases between.

This clone was observed a handful of times. This sequence joins TRBV11-2 and TRBJ2-3; D not certain. Per germline, CDR1 SGHAT and CDR2 FQNNGV. Trimming took off 5 bases at V and 6 bases at J, with 12 bases between the two ends. CDR3 length: 13 residues. The chain's CDR3 is CASSLVGRDTQYF. CDR3 nucleotide sequence: TGTGCCAGCAGCCTCGTAGGGCGTGATACGCAGTATTTT. The complete variable domain, with remaining parts taken from reference TRBV11-2 and TRBJ2-3, reads EAGVAQSPRYKIIEKRQSVAFWCNPISGHATLYWYQQILGQGPKLLIQFQNNGVVDDSQLPKDRFSAERLKGVDSTLKIQPAKLEDSAVYLCASSLVGRDTQYFGPGTRLTVL.

DNA of the CDR3: TGTGCCAGTAGTGCCGACGGACGGAATCAGCCCCAGCATTTT. It is translated as CASSADGRNQPQHF. The chain has TRBV19 and TRBJ1-5, with D unclear. Per germline, CDR1 LNHDA and CDR2 SQIVND (reference sequence). This CDR3 is built from 14 residues. Trimming cost V 5 bases and J 4 bases, with 12 bases left between them. Supplemented by reference TRBV19 and TRBJ1-5, the full variable domain reads DGGITQSPKYLFRKEGQNVTLSCEQNLNHDAMYWYRQDPGQGLRLIYYSQIVNDFQKGDIAEGYSVSREKKESFPLTVTSAQKNPTAFYLCASSADGRNQPQHFGDGTRLSIL.

This clone has only a few counts. The chain carries TRBV28 and TRBJ1-1, with 7 bases that match TRBD1. The CDR3 runs 12 residues. V gave up 10 bases and J gave up 0 bases; unmatched junction bases: 2. Germline loops: CDR1 MDHEN, CDR2 SYDVKM. CDR3 DNA: TGTGCCATCACAGGGGTGAACACTGAAGCTTTCTTT. Residues: CAITGVNTEAFF. The full variable domain, rest sourced from reference TRBV28 and TRBJ1-1, is DVKVTQSSRYLVKRTGEKVFLECVQDMDHENMFWYRQDPGLGLRLIYFSYDVKMKEKGDIPEGYSVSREKKERFSLILESASTNQTSMYLCAITGVNTEAFFGQGTRLTVV.